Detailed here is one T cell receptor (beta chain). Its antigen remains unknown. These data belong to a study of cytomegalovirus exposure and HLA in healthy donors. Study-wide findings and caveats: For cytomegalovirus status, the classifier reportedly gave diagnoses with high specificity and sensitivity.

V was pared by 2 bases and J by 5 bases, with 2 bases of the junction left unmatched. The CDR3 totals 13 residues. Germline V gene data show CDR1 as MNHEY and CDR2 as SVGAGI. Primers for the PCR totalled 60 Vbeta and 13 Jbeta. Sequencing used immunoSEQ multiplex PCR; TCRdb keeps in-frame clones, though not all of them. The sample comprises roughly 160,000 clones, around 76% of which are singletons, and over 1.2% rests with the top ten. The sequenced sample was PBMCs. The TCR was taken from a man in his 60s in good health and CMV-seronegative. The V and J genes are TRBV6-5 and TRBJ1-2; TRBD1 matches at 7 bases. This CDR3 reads CASSYLQGYGYTF. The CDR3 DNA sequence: TGTGCCAGCAGTTACCTACAGGGGTATGGCTACACCTTC.